This T cell receptor (beta chain) is from a study of shared clonotypes between healthy human individuals. Findings of the study overall: Naive CD4 clonotypes were shared across a handful of donors at roughly 5%.

Sequencing used immunoSEQ multiplex PCR; TCRdb keeps in-frame clones, though not all of them. The table has about 2.1 million clones, about 94% seen once. V was clipped by 7 bases and J by 4 bases, with 13 bases between them. This CDR3 region has 14 residues. Germline lookup yields CDR1 LNHDA and CDR2 SQIVND (reference sequence). As to this clone: Its antigen is still unknown.

CD45RO-negative cells were positively selected for CCR7, leaving out terminally differentiated effector memory CD45RA+ cells. V gene TRBV19 combines with J gene TRBJ2-2; no clear D gene. Sequencing was carried out using naive CD8+ T cells from PBMCs. This TCR was recovered from a man in his late teens or twenties in good health. Some clones in this sample may be carry-over from other donors' samples. In nucleotides, the CDR3 is TGTGCCAGTAAAAGAGTAGCAGTCACCGGGGAGCTGTTTTTT. It yields the protein CASKRVAVTGELFF.